Here is one T cell receptor (beta chain) with its context. The antigen is unknown. These data come from a study of T-cell reconstitution after alpha-beta-depleted transplantation in children. Study-wide results and caveats: One year after transplant, T-cell counts and diversity came mostly from newly produced T cells. Reports say that about two months after transplant, the alpha-beta T cells came out of several hundred graft clones that had expanded. Surviving recipient T cells and thymic progenitors underlay high day-60 TCRbeta diversity in some patients.

Deletions cut 0 bases from V and 6 bases from J, with 15 bases between. Germline CDR1 SGHRS, CDR2 YFSETQ. The CDR3 is 15 amino acids. The TCRbeta library incorporated unique molecular identifiers. TCRdb reanalysed the PCR reads using MiXCR and keeps one entry per CDR3 protein. The profile shows 70,000 to 95,000 distinct CDR3 sequences, roughly a sixth of them singletons. This sample comprised PBMCs, mostly from graft donor cells, obtained 180 days after TCRalphabeta/CD19-depleted stem cell transplant. The origin of this receptor is a male patient between 2 and 10 years old who had a stem cell transplant for acute lymphoblastic leukemia, so the T cells may come from the graft donor. This rearrangement joins TRBV5-1 to TRBJ1-1; D ambiguous. The CDR3 loop reads CASSLAWGASPEAFF. In nucleotides, the CDR3 is TGCGCCAGCAGCTTGGCGTGGGGAGCTAGCCCTGAAGCTTTCTTT.